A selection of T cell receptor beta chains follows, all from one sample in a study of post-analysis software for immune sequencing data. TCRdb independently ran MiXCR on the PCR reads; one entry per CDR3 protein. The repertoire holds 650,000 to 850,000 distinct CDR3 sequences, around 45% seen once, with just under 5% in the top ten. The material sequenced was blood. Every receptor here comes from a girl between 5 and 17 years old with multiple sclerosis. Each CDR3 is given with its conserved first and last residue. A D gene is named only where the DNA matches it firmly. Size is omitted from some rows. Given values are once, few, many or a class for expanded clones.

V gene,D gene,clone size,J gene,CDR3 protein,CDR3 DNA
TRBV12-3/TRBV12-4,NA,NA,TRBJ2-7,CASSWDSSSYEQYF,TGTGCCAGCAGTTGGGACTCGAGCTCCTACGAGCAGTACTTC
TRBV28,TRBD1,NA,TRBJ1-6,CASREWGGTAVWPLHF,TGTGCCAGCAGGGAATGGGGGGGGACAGCGGTATGGCCCCTCCACTTT
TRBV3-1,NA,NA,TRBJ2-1,CASSQVPGSYNEQFF,TGTGCCAGCAGCCAAGTCCCCGGGAGTTACAATGAGCAGTTCTTC
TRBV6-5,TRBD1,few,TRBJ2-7,CASSQTGASSYEQYF,TGTGCCAGCAGTCAAACAGGGGCCAGCTCCTACGAGCAGTACTTC
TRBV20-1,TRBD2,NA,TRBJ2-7,CSASRGGSAYEQYF,TGCAGTGCTAGTCGGGGGGGTTCGGCCTACGAGCAGTACTTC
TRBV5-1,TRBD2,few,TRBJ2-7,CASSSSGADYEQYF,TGCGCCAGCAGTTCTAGCGGGGCCGACTACGAGCAGTACTTC
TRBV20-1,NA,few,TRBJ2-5,CSAGAGGPQGTQYF,TGCAGTGCTGGGGCTGGGGGCCCGCAAGGGACCCAGTACTTC
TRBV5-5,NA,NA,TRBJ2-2,CASSWGDLGIPNTGELFF,TGTGCCAGCAGCTGGGGGGATCTGGGCATCCCGAACACCGGGGAGCTGTTTTTT
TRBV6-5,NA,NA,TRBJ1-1,CASSYLVNTEAFF,TGTGCCAGCAGTTACTTGGTGAACACTGAAGCTTTCTTT
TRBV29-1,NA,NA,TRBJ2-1,CSAGPGAGSTYNEQFF,TGCAGCGCCGGGCCCGGGGCGGGGTCCACCTACAATGAGCAGTTCTTC
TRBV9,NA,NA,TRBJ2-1,CASSVGAAAEQFF,TGTGCCAGCAGCGTAGGAGCGGCGGCTGAGCAGTTCTTC
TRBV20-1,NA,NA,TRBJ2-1,CSARGGRREQFF,TGCAGTGCTAGGGGTGGGAGACGTGAGCAGTTCTTC
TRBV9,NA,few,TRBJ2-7,CATDLPGEQYF,TGTGCCACCGACCTACCAGGCGAGCAGTACTTC
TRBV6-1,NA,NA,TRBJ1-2,CASSESVGVPGGGYGYTF,TGTGCCAGCAGTGAATCGGTCGGAGTCCCAGGAGGGGGCTATGGCTACACCTTC
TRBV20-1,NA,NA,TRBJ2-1,CSARILVLNEQFF,TGCAGTGCTAGAATCCTAGTTTTGAATGAGCAGTTCTTC
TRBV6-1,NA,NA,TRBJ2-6,CASSEYRNSGANVLTF,TGTGCCAGCAGTGAATACCGGAACTCTGGGGCCAACGTCCTGACTTTC
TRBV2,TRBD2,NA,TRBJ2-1,CASSPISGRSSEQFF,TGTGCCAGCAGTCCTATAAGCGGGAGGAGCAGTGAGCAGTTCTTC
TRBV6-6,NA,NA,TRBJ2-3,CASSYSTSTDTQYF,TGTGCCAGCAGTTACTCGACTAGCACAGATACGCAGTATTTT
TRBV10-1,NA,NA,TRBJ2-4,CASSESGIGIQYF,TGCGCCAGCAGTGAATCCGGAATCGGCATTCAGTACTTC
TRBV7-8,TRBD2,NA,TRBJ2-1,CASSSPRGGDEQFF,TGTGCCAGCAGCTCCCCCCGGGGGGGCGATGAGCAGTTCTTC
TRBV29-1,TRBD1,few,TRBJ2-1,CSVPGQGADEQFF,TGCAGCGTCCCGGGACAGGGGGCCGATGAGCAGTTCTTC
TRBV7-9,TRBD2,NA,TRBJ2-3,CASSSRRGLAGLPDTQYF,TGTGCCAGCAGCTCCAGGAGGGGACTAGCGGGGCTCCCAGATACGCAGTATTTT
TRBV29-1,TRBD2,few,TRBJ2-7,CSVEGLGLAGSYEQYF,TGCAGCGTTGAAGGCCTTGGACTAGCGGGCTCCTACGAGCAGTACTTC
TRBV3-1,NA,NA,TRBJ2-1,CASSYDPGHQNNEQFF,TGTGCCAGCAGCTACGATCCGGGACATCAGAACAATGAGCAGTTCTTC
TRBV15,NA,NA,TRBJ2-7,CATSRTPSYEQYF,TGTGCCACCAGCCGGACACCATCCTACGAGCAGTACTTC
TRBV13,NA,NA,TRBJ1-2,CASSLTERRPGYGYTF,TGTGCCAGCAGCCTAACCGAAAGGAGGCCGGGCTATGGCTACACCTTC
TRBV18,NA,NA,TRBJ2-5,CASSPTGLSETQYF,TGTGCCAGCTCACCCACAGGATTATCAGAGACCCAGTACTTC
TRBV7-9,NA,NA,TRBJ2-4,CASSPLHTGKKNIQYF,TGTGCCAGCAGCCCCCTTCATACAGGGAAGAAAAACATTCAGTACTTC
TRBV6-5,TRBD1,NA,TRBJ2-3,CASSYGQGADTQYF,TGTGCCAGCAGTTACGGACAGGGGGCAGATACGCAGTATTTT
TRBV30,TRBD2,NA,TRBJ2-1,CAWSARTSGIIPSYNEQFF,TGTGCCTGGAGCGCACGCACTAGCGGGATAATCCCTAGCTACAATGAGCAGTTCTTC
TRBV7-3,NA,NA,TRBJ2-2,CASSRLFGELFF,TGTGCCAGCAGCCGTCTGTTCGGGGAGCTGTTTTTT
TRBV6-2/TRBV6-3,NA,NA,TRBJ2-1,CASSYPPEGLYEQFF,TGTGCCAGCAGTTACCCCCCGGAAGGTCTCTATGAGCAGTTCTTC
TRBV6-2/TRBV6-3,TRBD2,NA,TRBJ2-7,CASSPSTSGRYEQYF,TGTGCCAGCTCCCCCTCGACTAGCGGGAGGTACGAGCAGTACTTC
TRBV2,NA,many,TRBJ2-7,CASSDGATQRYEQYF,TGTGCCAGCAGTGACGGAGCTACCCAACGATACGAGCAGTACTTC
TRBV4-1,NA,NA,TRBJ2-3,CASSQALSRDTQYF,TGCGCCAGCAGCCAAGCCCTCAGTAGGGATACGCAGTATTTT
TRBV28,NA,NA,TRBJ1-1,CASSRAPSTEAFF,TGTGCCAGCAGCAGGGCGCCGAGCACTGAAGCTTTCTTT
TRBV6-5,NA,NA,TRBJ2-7,CASSQWGGRTGEQYF,TGTGCCAGCAGTCAATGGGGCGGGAGGACAGGGGAGCAGTACTTC
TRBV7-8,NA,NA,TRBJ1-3,CASSLSWGSGNTIYF,TGTGCCAGCAGCCTTAGTTGGGGCTCTGGAAACACCATATATTTT
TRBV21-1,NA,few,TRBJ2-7,CASSPLRKSYEQYF,TGTGCCAGCAGCCCCCTTCGGAAAAGCTACGAGCAGTACTTC
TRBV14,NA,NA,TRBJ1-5,CASSQDVRVNQPQHF,TGTGCCAGCAGCCAAGATGTCAGAGTCAATCAGCCCCAGCATTTT
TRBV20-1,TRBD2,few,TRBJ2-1,CSPKPGLAGGRSSYNEQFF,TGCAGCCCGAAACCGGGACTAGCGGGAGGGCGGAGCTCCTACAATGAGCAGTTCTTC
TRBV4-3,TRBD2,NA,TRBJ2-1,CASSQGAPGGPYNEQFF,TGCGCCAGCAGCCAAGGGGCACCGGGAGGTCCCTACAATGAGCAGTTCTTC
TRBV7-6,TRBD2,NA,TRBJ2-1,CASSEGLASYNEQFF,TGTGCCAGCAGCGAAGGACTAGCAAGTTACAATGAGCAGTTCTTC
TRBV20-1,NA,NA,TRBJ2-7,CSARTRTKGISDYEQYF,TGCAGTGCTAGAACCCGGACGAAGGGGATTAGCGACTACGAGCAGTACTTC